The 18 T cell receptor beta chains in this list originate from one sample, sequenced in a study of cytomegalovirus exposure and HLA in healthy donors. The PCR used 60 Vbeta and 13 Jbeta primers. The repertoire was sequenced with immunoSEQ multiplex PCR; TCRdb's copy has only in-frame clones and lacks some. The sample includes more than 130,000 clones, 75% to 80% of them seen just once. Specimen: PBMCs. The source of these receptors is a woman between 50 and 59 years old in good health and CMV-seronegative.

In this sample, this clone turned up once. The J gene is TRBJ2-7, the V gene TRBV19; D unresolved. Germline V gene data show CDR1 as LNHDA and CDR2 as SQIVND (reference sequence). V was clipped by 10 bases and J by 0 bases, with 13 bases between them. This CDR3 region has 13 residues. The CDR3 region is CATSTQSSYEQYF. The CDR3 DNA follows: TGTGCCACCTCGACACAGTCCTCCTACGAGCAGTACTTC.

This clone showed up just once. The V and J genes are TRBV11-2 and TRBJ1-5; D is possibly TRBD1 (5 bases). Between the trimmed V and J ends, which lost 8 bases and 4 bases, there was a span of 12 bases. CDR1 is SGHAT, CDR2 FQNNGV, per germline. This CDR3 comprises 13 residues. The CDR3 loop is CASSVGGNQPQHF. CDR3 nucleotides: TGTGCCAGCTCGGTGGGGGGGAATCAGCCCCAGCATTTT.

CDR3 region: CASRMTGNGGEQYF. The CDR3 DNA reads as TGTGCCAGCAGGATGACAGGCAACGGTGGCGAGCAGTACTTC. This sequence joins TRBV6-1 and TRBJ2-7, with D maybe TRBD1 (6 bases). There are 14 residues in the CDR3. Germline V gene sequence: CDR1 MNHNS, CDR2 SASEGT. V was cut by 6 bases and J by 6 bases, with 18 bases left in between.

J is TRBJ1-4 and V is TRBV6-6, with a possible D match to TRBD1 (6 bases). V lost 5 bases and J 12 bases, leaving 16 bases between the germline ends. From germline, CDR1 is MNHNY and CDR2 SVGAGI (reference sequence). There are 13 residues in the CDR3. The CDR3 here is CASSGQSVEELFF. DNA of the CDR3: TGTGCCAGCAGTGGACAGTCGGTCGAAGAACTGTTTTTT.

The chain employs TRBV6-5 and TRBJ2-5, with TRBD2 identical over 9 bases. J gave up 9 bases and V 4 bases, and 6 bases lay outside the gene matches. This CDR3 has 13 amino acids. Per germline, CDR1 MNHEY and CDR2 SVGAGI. The CDR3 reads CASSLPAGGAQYF. As DNA, the CDR3 is TGTGCCAGCAGTTTACCAGCGGGGGGCGCCCAGTACTTC.

Concerning this clone itself: Other nucleotide sequences from this sample produce the same CDR3. This sequence joins TRBV5-1 and TRBJ1-6; 8 bases agree with TRBD1. Germline assignment: CDR1 SGHRS and CDR2 YFSETQ. Trimming removed 0 bases from V and 7 bases from J; junction bases left unmatched: 3. The CDR3 length is 15 residues. The CDR3 sequence: CASSLGQGANSPLHF. CDR3 nucleotides: TGCGCCAGCAGCTTGGGGCAGGGGGCCAATTCACCCCTCCACTTT.

This chain joins TRBV5-1 and TRBJ1-1, with 8 bases matching TRBD1. This CDR3 has 16 amino acids. Per germline, CDR1 SGHRS and CDR2 YFSETQ. V shed 3 bases, J shed 0 bases, and the junction held 7 bases outside the gene matches. This chain's CDR3 is CASSYGQGLMNTEAFF. Written as DNA, the CDR3 is TGCGCCAGCAGCTACGGACAGGGTCTAATGAACACTGAAGCTTTCTTT.

The chain recombines TRBV19 with TRBJ2-1; tentative D call: TRBD1 (6 bases). This CDR3 has 13 amino acids. Looked up from germline, CDR1 is LNHDA and CDR2 is SQIVND (reference sequence). The V gene lost 10 bases and the J gene lost 7 bases, with 17 bases spanning the gap. CDR3 nucleotide sequence: TGTGCCACTAGACGGGACATCGAAAATGAGCAGTTCTTC. Encoded protein: CATRRDIENEQFF.

The CDR3, as DNA: TGTGCCAGCAGAAGACAGGGGCATGGCAATCAGCCCCAGCATTTT. Protein sequence: CASRRQGHGNQPQHF. V is TRBV27 and J is TRBJ1-5, with 8 bases identical to TRBD1. The CDR3 is 15 amino acids. V trimming: 6 bases; J trimming: 2 bases; junction bases outside the gene matches: 6. In germline, CDR1 is MNHEY, CDR2 SMNVEV (reference sequence).

This chain uses TRBV7-8 with TRBJ2-5, with D maybe TRBD2 (6 bases). Germline CDR1 and CDR2: SGHVS and FQNEAQ. The CDR3 sequence is 15 residues long. V was cut by 1 base and J by 4 bases, with 13 bases left in between. The CDR3 loop is CASSLVGVGGETQYF. The CDR3 DNA sequence: TGTGCCAGCAGCTTAGTTGGGGTCGGGGGAGAGACCCAGTACTTC.

The gene calls are TRBV30 and TRBJ1-2; D perhaps matches TRBD1 (6 bases). Germline V lookup: CDR1 GTSNPN, CDR2 SVGIG (reference sequence). The CDR3 is 13 residues long. The germline V and J ends were trimmed by 2 bases and 4 bases, with 11 bases remaining between them. In DNA form, the CDR3 reads TGTGCCTGGAGTATGCCGGACAGCTATGGCTACACCTTC. This codes for CAWSMPDSYGYTF.

This clone was counted only a few times. V and J are TRBV5-6 and TRBJ2-1; 10 positions agree with TRBD2. Looked up from germline, CDR1 is SGHDT and CDR2 is YYEEEE. The CDR3 covers 18 residues. The J segment lost 2 bases and the V segment lost 1 base, leaving 9 bases of the junction unmatched. CDR3 DNA sequence: TGTGCCAGCAGCTTGTTGGGGACTAGCGAGAGTGCCTACAATGAGCAGTTCTTC. Amino acids: CASSLLGTSESAYNEQFF.

J is TRBJ2-1 and V is TRBV5-1, with D unclear. Germline CDR1 and CDR2: SGHRS and YFSETQ. The V end lost 0 bases, the J end lost 8 bases, and 3 bases lay between the germline ends. This CDR3 is 11 amino acids long. CDR3 DNA: TGCGCCAGCAGCTTGGCCGATGAGCAGTTCTTC. Residues: CASSLADEQFF.

This chain uses TRBV6-6 with TRBJ2-5; 9 bases align to TRBD1. V dropped 10 bases and J dropped 1; count of bases not matched to a gene: 4. This CDR3 spans 13 amino acids. The germline V gene encodes CDR1 MNHNY and CDR2 SVGAGI (reference sequence). For the CDR3, the DNA is TGTGCCACATTACAGGGGGCCCAAGAGACCCAGTACTTC. Translated: CATLQGAQETQYF.

V is TRBV7-2 and J is TRBJ2-2, with 9 bases aligning to TRBD1. CDR3 length: 17 residues. Germline-derived CDR1 and CDR2 are SGHTA and FQGNSA. After removal of 2 bases from V and 5 bases from J, the junction contained 9 bases not matched to a gene. CDR3 sequence: CASSLLGGTGNTGELFF. The DNA of the CDR3 is TGTGCCAGCAGCTTATTGGGTGGGACAGGGAATACCGGGGAGCTGTTTTTT.

The chain employs TRBV10-3 and TRBJ2-2; 11 bases are shared with TRBD1. Germline CDR1 ENHRY, CDR2 SYGVKD. This CDR3 region has 16 residues. Losses at the gene ends were 7 bases for V and 5 bases for J; bases not matched to a gene: 9. Written as DNA, the CDR3 is TGTGCCATCACGCCTACAGGGACAGGGGGGACCGGGGAGCTGTTTTTT. Translated: CAITPTGTGGTGELFF.

The chain uses TRBV7-6 and TRBJ2-7; D uncertain. Germline CDR1 and CDR2: SGHVS and FNYEAQ. V shed 1 base and J shed 2 bases, with 9 bases lying between them. CDR3 length equals 14 residues. CDR3 sequence (DNA): TGTGCCAGCAGCTTAGTTCGACAAGCCTACGAGCAGTACTTC. Its translation is CASSLVRQAYEQYF.

The chain combines TRBV4-1 with TRBJ2-2; D not certain. The CDR3 is 15 amino acids. V was shortened by 1 base and J by 4 bases, with 10 bases between the two germline ends. Germline V lookup: CDR1 MGHRA, CDR2 YSYEKL. The CDR3 nucleotides are TGCGCCAGCAGCCAAGGGGCCAGGTTCACCGGGGAGCTGTTTTTT. Encoded protein: CASSQGARFTGELFF.